Following are 26 T cell receptor beta chains from one sample sequenced in a study of CD8 T cells in ankylosing spondylitis. Study outcomes and limitations: For ankylosing spondylitis blood, a TCR beta motif of seven to nine highly homologous variants appeared characteristic.

TCRdb independently ran MiXCR on the 5' RACE reads; one entry per CDR3 protein. The sample includes 800,000 to 900,000 distinct CDR3 sequences, approximately 10% of them seen just once. These receptors' targets are unknown. The sample was blood, either unsorted or a sorted T cell fraction (not recorded which). These receptors were collected from a male donor with ankylosing spondylitis.

There are a few counts of this clonotype. This rearrangement joins TRBV20-1 to TRBJ2-5; D gene unclear. Germline V gene lookup returns CDR1 DFQATT and CDR2 SNEGSKA (reference sequence). V was shortened by 6 bases and J by 5 bases, with 16 bases between the two germline ends. The CDR3 has 13 residues. CDR3 residues: CSAPTWRSETQYF. For the CDR3, the DNA is TGCAGTGCCCCAACCTGGCGATCGGAGACCCAGTACTTC.

The CDR3 protein is CAISKPPDINPEQYF. As DNA, the CDR3 is TGTGCCATCAGCAAACCGCCCGACATCAACCCGGAGCAGTACTTC. The chain joins TRBV10-3 to TRBJ2-7; D not certain. CDR1 and CDR2 from the germline V gene are ENHRY and SYGVKD. The CDR3 runs 15 residues. V lost 6 bases and J 7 bases, leaving 22 bases between the germline ends.

The gene calls are TRBV4-3 and TRBJ1-4, with D maybe TRBD1 (5 bases). This CDR3 is built from 15 residues. V was shortened by 6 bases and J by 0 bases, with 11 bases between the two germline ends. Per germline, CDR1 LGHNA and CDR2 YSLEER. The DNA of the CDR3 is TGCGCCAGCAGGCAACTGACAGCAACTAATGAAAAACTGTTTTTT. Protein product: CASRQLTATNEKLFF.

V is TRBV5-1 and J is TRBJ2-7; D gene unclear. V lost 0 bases, J lost 7 bases, and 14 bases lay in between. The CDR3 has 14 amino acids. Germline CDR1 SGHRS, CDR2 YFSETQ. In DNA, the CDR3 is TGCGCCAGCAGCTTGGCTTTTCGGGCGACGGAGCAGTACTTC. Translated, it gives CASSLAFRATEQYF.

The chain recombines TRBV4-2 with TRBJ2-7; tentatively, D is TRBD1 (7 bases). In germline, CDR1 is LGHNA, CDR2 YNFKEQ. Trimming left V 3 bases short and J 7 bases short, with 19 bases between. The CDR3 is 15 amino acids. DNA for the CDR3: TGTGCCAGCAGCCAGGAGGGACAGCCCGTCGGGGAGCAGTACTTC. Its translation is CASSQEGQPVGEQYF.

This clonotype was picked up many times. This sequence joins TRBV29-1 and TRBJ2-5; D is unresolved. Germline CDR1 reads SQVTM; CDR2 reads ANQGSEA. The CDR3 loop spans 12 amino acids. Trimming shortened V by 1 base and J by 10 bases, and 13 bases separated the two germline ends. This chain's CDR3 is CSVEGQTDHQYF. For the CDR3, the DNA is TGCAGCGTTGAAGGGCAGACGGACCACCAGTACTTC.

This clonotype was seen a few times. CDR3 bases: TGCGCCAGCAGCTTGCAGGGTCAGCAGCCCCAGCATTTT. Encoded protein: CASSLQGQQPQHF. This sequence joins TRBV5-1 and TRBJ1-5, with D possibly matching TRBD1 (5 bases). This CDR3 is 13 amino acids long. Germline CDR1 reads SGHRS; CDR2 reads YFSETQ. V was clipped by 1 base and J by 7 bases, with 9 bases between them.

This clonotype was observed at least ten times. The rearrangement joins TRBV7-8 to TRBJ2-7; D call uncertain. Germline loops: CDR1 SGHVS, CDR2 FQNEAQ. The CDR3 contains 14 residues. Between the trimmed V and J ends, which lost 5 bases and 0 bases, there was a span of 11 bases. The CDR3 DNA sequence: TGTGCCAGCAGCCCCCTTTACGGCTCCTACGAGCAGTACTTC. It codes for CASSPLYGSYEQYF. The complete variable domain, with remaining parts taken from reference TRBV7-8 and TRBJ2-7, reads GAGVSQSPRYKVAKRGQDVALRCDPISGHVSLFWYQQALGQGPEFLTYFQNEAQLDKSGLPSDRFFAERPEGSVSTLKIQRTQQEDSAVYLCASSPLYGSYEQYFGPGTRLTVT.

This clonotype was counted a few times. This chain links TRBV7-9 with TRBJ1-1; no clear D gene. V lost 3 bases, J lost 3 bases, and 8 bases lay in between. This CDR3 has 13 amino acids. CDR1 and CDR2 from the germline V gene are SEHNR and FQNEAQ (reference sequence). The CDR3 is CASSFFWDTEAFF. As DNA, the CDR3 is TGTGCCAGCAGCTTTTTTTGGGACACTGAAGCTTTCTTT.

This clonotype was counted only a few times. The genes are TRBV21-1 and TRBJ1-5; TRBD1 is the table's D call, not checked against the DNA. TRBV21-1 is tagged as a pseudogene. CDR3 size: 14 residues. The DNA of the CDR3 is TGTGCCAGCAGGCCCACAGGGAGCAATCAGCCCCAGCATTTT. The encoded protein is CASRPTGSNQPQHF.

This clonotype has more than one count but fewer than ten. The chain couples TRBV6-5 to TRBJ1-1; TRBD1 aligns across 7 bases. With 0 bases clipped from V and 7 bases from J, the junction kept 2 bases outside the gene matches. Germline CDR1 and CDR2: MNHEY and SVGAGI. This CDR3 contains 13 residues. CDR3 region: CASSYSGQSEAFF. Written as DNA, the CDR3 is TGTGCCAGCAGTTACTCGGGACAGAGTGAAGCTTTCTTT.

The gene calls are TRBV15 and TRBJ1-1; D remains unclear. Germline V lookup: CDR1 LNHNV, CDR2 YYDKDF (reference sequence). This CDR3 is 14 amino acids long. The germline V and J ends were trimmed by 0 bases and 9 bases, with 14 bases remaining between them. The DNA of the CDR3 is TGTGCCACCAGCAGAGATAAGTCTTTCCGTCAAGCTTTCTTT. It translates to CATSRDKSFRQAFF.

This clonotype turned up a few times. V gene TRBV7-2 combines with J gene TRBJ2-1; tentatively, D is TRBD2 (6 bases). The CDR3 contains 13 residues. The germline V gene encodes CDR1 SGHTA and CDR2 FQGNSA. The CDR3, as DNA: TGTGCGGTGGGAGTAGCGGCTTACAATGAGCAGTTCTTC. Its translation is CAVGVAAYNEQFF.

This clonotype was found a few times. This chain connects TRBV6-1 to TRBJ2-3; 10 bases line up with TRBD2. V lost 6 bases and J lost 5; bases outside the gene matches: 14. The germline gives CDR1 MNHNS, CDR2 SASEGT. The CDR3 extends over 17 amino acids. CDR3 nucleotide sequence: TGTGCCAGCAGACCATCCGTTAAGCGGGAGGGCAGAGATACGCAGTATTTT. This translates into CASRPSVKREGRDTQYF.

The chain couples TRBV18 to TRBJ2-1, with TRBD1 matching over 8 bases. Germline V gene lookup returns CDR1 KGHSH and CDR2 LQKENI. CDR3 length equals 16 residues. V dropped 2 bases and J dropped 8; count of bases not matched to a gene: 11. The CDR3 spells CASSPMGDRGSHEQFF. In nucleotides, the CDR3 is TGTGCCAGCTCACCAATGGGAGACAGGGGTAGTCATGAGCAGTTCTTC.

The rearrangement uses TRBV5-1 and TRBJ1-1; a possible D gene is TRBD1 (5 bases). V lost 1 base, J lost 10 bases, and 17 bases lay in between. This CDR3 spans 14 amino acids. Germline-derived CDR1 and CDR2 are SGHRS and YFSETQ. CDR3 DNA sequence: TGCGCCAGCAGCTTGAGGCCAGAGGTCGACAGAGCTTTCTTT. Translation gives CASSLRPEVDRAFF.

V gene TRBV30 combines with J gene TRBJ1-2; 9 bases are shared with TRBD1. The germline V gene has CDR1 GTSNPN and CDR2 SVGIG (reference sequence). Losses at the gene ends were 7 bases for V and 6 bases for J; bases not matched to a gene: 9. This CDR3 has 13 amino acids. The DNA for the CDR3 is TGTGCCTCCAAGGTCCGGGACAGGGATGGCTACACCTTC. Its translation is CASKVRDRDGYTF.

The J gene is TRBJ1-1, the V gene TRBV5-1; TRBD1 might be the D (5 bases). Germline V gene lookup returns CDR1 SGHRS and CDR2 YFSETQ. The V end lost 2 bases, the J end lost 10 bases, and 18 bases lay between the germline ends. CDR3 length equals 14 residues. CDR3: CASSFSPGVRGAFF. The CDR3, as DNA: TGCGCCAGCAGCTTCTCCCCAGGTGTGAGGGGAGCTTTCTTT.

The CDR3 DNA reads as TGTGCCAGCAGTGAATTCAGGGATGGCTACACCTTC. The encoded protein is CASSEFRDGYTF. The chain uses TRBV25-1 and TRBJ1-2, with D possibly matching TRBD1 (5 bases). The CDR3 length is 12 residues. Germline V lookup: CDR1 MGHDK, CDR2 SYGVNS. Trimming stripped 1 base from V and 6 bases from J, with 6 bases between.

The chain combines TRBV7-9 with TRBJ1-4, with D hard to call. The CDR3 is made up of 11 amino acids. V was clipped by 5 bases and J by 11 bases, with 9 bases between them. Germline CDR1 and CDR2: SEHNR and FQNEAQ (reference sequence). Written as DNA, the CDR3 is TGTGCCAGCAGCATAGAGGTGAAACTGTTTTTT. Translating gives CASSIEVKLFF.

The chain uses TRBV20-1 and TRBJ2-5, with TRBD2 matching 8 bases. The trim removed 5 bases at V and 2 bases at J, leaving 10 bases unmatched. The CDR3 loop spans 15 amino acids. Germline values: CDR1 DFQATT, CDR2 SNEGSKA (reference sequence). The CDR3 loop is CSAVGVSGAQETQYF. Written as DNA, the CDR3 is TGCAGTGCTGTCGGGGTTAGCGGGGCACAAGAGACCCAGTACTTC.

The V gene is TRBV5-5, the J gene TRBJ2-1, with D possibly TRBD2 on 6 matching bases. Between the trimmed V and J ends, which lost 4 bases and 4 bases, there was a span of 12 bases. Germline V gene sequence: CDR1 SGHKS, CDR2 YYEKEE (reference sequence). The CDR3 length is 14 residues. For the CDR3, the DNA is TGTGCCAGCAGCGGAGGGACTTTATACAATGAGCAGTTCTTC. Translating it yields CASSGGTLYNEQFF.

CDR3 region: CASNLGFQDEQYF. The CDR3 nucleotides read TGTGCCAGCAATTTGGGTTTTCAGGACGAGCAGTACTTC. The chain employs TRBV2 and TRBJ2-7, with D unresolved. The CDR3 is 13 residues long. Germline V gene data show CDR1 as SNHLY and CDR2 as FYNNEI. V lost 7 bases and J 5 bases, leaving 15 bases between the germline ends.

V gene TRBV7-9 combines with J gene TRBJ2-4; D possibly matches TRBD1 or TRBD2 (5 bases each). V lost 1 base and J lost 5, with 12 bases in between. In germline, CDR1 is SEHNR, CDR2 FQNEAQ (reference sequence). CDR3 length: 15 residues. This CDR3 is CASSLGGVSQNIQYF. In nucleotides, the CDR3 is TGTGCCAGCAGCTTAGGAGGGGTTAGCCAAAACATTCAGTACTTC.

This clonotype appeared a few times. The chain uses TRBV29-1 and TRBJ2-2; 8 positions match TRBD1. CDR1 is SQVTM and CDR2 is ANQGSEA in the germline V gene. The CDR3 length is 14 residues. Unmatched junction bases numbered 6, after V lost 6 bases and J lost 3 bases. CDR3 sequence: CSVPGQVDTGELFF. CDR3 in DNA: TGCAGCGTCCCGGGACAGGTGGACACCGGGGAGCTGTTTTTT.

This clonotype was recorded at least ten times. The rearrangement links TRBV4-2 to TRBJ2-7; 12 bases are shared with TRBD2. V lost 0 bases to trimming and J lost 5 bases; unmatched junction nucleotides: 5. The CDR3 has 16 amino acids. The V gene's germline CDR1 is LGHNA and CDR2 YNFKEQ. CDR3: CASSQDRTSGRNEQYF. DNA of the CDR3: TGTGCCAGCAGCCAAGATCGTACTAGCGGGAGGAACGAGCAGTACTTC.